This T cell receptor beta chain was sequenced during a study of blood T cells in healthy people across ages. Findings and caveats of the study: Using unsorted PBMCs precluded a conclusive naive versus antigen-experienced comparison. TCR beta diversity, measured per million T cells, fell in a roughly linear way with age. Versus aged donors, long-lived donors had higher diversity and more naive CD4+ cells.

V gave up 7 bases and J gave up 8 bases; unmatched junction bases: 12. This CDR3 is 15 amino acids long. This clonotype showed up just a few times. What it recognizes is unknown. Alongside a J-beta primer mix, a sample-barcoded 5' primer served in a second PCR lasting about 6 to 12 cycles. TCRdb recomputed calls from the 5' RACE reads with MiXCR, one row per CDR3 protein. Of 1 million to 1.2 million distinct CDR3 sequences in the sample, 35% to 40% were seen once. The chain combines TRBV12-3 or TRBV12-4 with TRBJ2-1; 9 positions match TRBD1. Source material: blood. This TCR derives from a man between 18 and 29 years old in good health. The CDR3: CASMKGTGWGDEQFF. The CDR3 DNA follows: TGTGCCAGCATGAAGGGGACAGGGTGGGGAGATGAGCAGTTCTTC.